Below are 21 T cell receptor beta chains sequenced from a single sample in a study of radiotherapy plus CTLA-4 blockade in lung cancer. The repertoire was sequenced with immunoSEQ multiplex PCR; TCRdb's copy has only in-frame clones and lacks some. Of just over 35,000 clones listed, more than 80% were seen once; the top ten hold about 5.6%. The sequencing here drew on peripheral blood, taken from a patient treated with radiotherapy plus ipilimumab. These receptors were taken from a human donor with non-small cell lung cancer who had stable disease on radiotherapy plus ipilimumab.

V gene TRBV4-1 combines with J gene TRBJ2-7, with TRBD1 identical over 8 bases. With 3 bases clipped from V and 4 bases from J, the junction kept 5 bases outside the gene matches. The CDR3 totals 14 residues. Germline values: CDR1 MGHRA, CDR2 YSYEKL. The CDR3 sequence: CASSQGQEIYEQYF. CDR3 sequence (DNA): TGCGCCAGCAGCCAGGGACAGGAGATATACGAGCAGTACTTC.

This clone was seen only a few times. The chain recombines TRBV10-3 with TRBJ2-7, with 7 bases aligning to TRBD2. This CDR3 has 13 amino acids. CDR1 is ENHRY, CDR2 SYGVKD, per germline. With 10 bases clipped from V and 2 bases from J, the junction kept 8 bases outside the gene matches. The CDR3 bases are TGTGCCAGCCGACGGGGGGTGACCTACGAGCAGTACTTC. It specifies CASRRGVTYEQYF.

In nucleotides, the CDR3 is TGCAGTGCTCCCCGAGGTTACGAGCAGTACTTC. This translates into CSAPRGYEQYF. The chain carries TRBV20-1 and TRBJ2-7; D gene uncertain. Germline V gives CDR1 DFQATT, CDR2 SNEGSKA (reference sequence). The CDR3 extends over 11 amino acids. V gave up 5 bases and J gave up 4 bases, with 9 bases separating them.

The chain carries TRBV28 and TRBJ2-5; the D gene is possibly TRBD1 (6 bases). With the DNA end fitting TRBJ2-7 better, the J assignment may be wrong. The CDR3 consists of 14 residues. Looked up from germline, CDR1 is MDHEN and CDR2 is SYDVKM. The CDR3 DNA is TGTGCCAGCAGTCGAAATTCAGGGGTTAACGAGCAGTACTTC. Protein sequence: CASSRNSGVNEQYF.

The CDR3 DNA sequence: TGTGCCAGCACCCTGGACCAGGGGGCTTCCTACGAGCAGTACTTC. Residues: CASTLDQGASYEQYF. The chain is built from TRBV5-4 and TRBJ2-7; 8 positions agree with TRBD1. Looked up from germline, CDR1 is SGHNT and CDR2 is YYREEE (reference sequence). The V segment lost 6 bases and the J segment 1 base; nucleotides outside the gene matches: 9. CDR3 length: 15 amino acids.

The chain combines TRBV28 with TRBJ2-1, with TRBD1 identical over 9 bases. This CDR3 is 14 amino acids long. The germline gives CDR1 MDHEN, CDR2 SYDVKM. V shed 3 bases, J shed 5 bases, and the junction held 2 bases outside the gene matches. CDR3 region: CASSLWDRDNEQFF. Written as DNA, the CDR3 is TGTGCCAGCAGTTTGTGGGACAGGGACAATGAGCAGTTCTTC. Combining the CDR3 with reference TRBV28 and TRBJ2-1 gives the whole variable domain DVKVTQSSRYLVKRTGEKVFLECVQDMDHENMFWYRQDPGLGLRLIYFSYDVKMKEKGDIPEGYSVSREKKERFSLILESASTNQTSMYLCASSLWDRDNEQFFGPGTRLTVL.

The chain recombines TRBV28 with TRBJ1-6; 8 positions agree with TRBD1. The length of the CDR3 is 14 residues. Trimming removed 6 bases from V and 11 bases from J; junction bases left unmatched: 9. Germline CDR1 reads MDHEN; CDR2 reads SYDVKM. CDR3 sequence reads: CASSPATGVPPLHF. As DNA, the CDR3 is TGTGCCAGCAGCCCCGCGACAGGGGTTCCACCCCTCCACTTT.

This clone was found a few times. This chain connects TRBV28 to TRBJ1-5, with a weak D call TRBD1 (6 bases). The V gene's germline CDR1 is MDHEN and CDR2 SYDVKM. The CDR3 has 17 amino acids. The germline V and J ends were trimmed by 6 bases and 0 bases, with 18 bases remaining between them. CDR3 bases: TGTGCCAGCAGCCCCCCGACAGGCCGATTTAGCAATCAGCCCCAGCATTTT. Translating it yields CASSPPTGRFSNQPQHF.

This rearrangement joins TRBV19 to TRBJ2-7; 12 bases agree with TRBD2. Germline-derived CDR1 and CDR2 are LNHDA and SQIVND (reference sequence). After removal of 6 bases from V and 1 base from J, the junction contained 7 bases not matched to a gene. The CDR3 loop spans 16 amino acids. For the CDR3, the DNA is TGTGCCAGTAGGGAGACTAGCGGGAGTGGGTCCTACGAGCAGTACTTC. Translated, it gives CASRETSGSGSYEQYF.

This clone has a handful of counts. The rearrangement joins TRBV27 to TRBJ1-4, with a possible D match to TRBD1 (6 bases). This CDR3 is 15 amino acids long. Trimming stripped 3 bases from V and 3 bases from J, with 11 bases between. Germline V gene data show CDR1 as MNHEY and CDR2 as SMNVEV (reference sequence). CDR3 bases: TGTGCCAGCAGTTTTGGGGGGGCTTCTAATGAAAAACTGTTTTTT. Translated, it gives CASSFGGASNEKLFF.

The genes are TRBV11-2 and TRBJ1-2, with a tentative D call TRBD1 (6 bases). CDR3 length equals 13 residues. The germline V gene encodes CDR1 SGHAT and CDR2 FQNNGV. Trimming took 7 bases from V and 9 from J, leaving 18 bases between them. The CDR3 DNA follows: TGTGCCAGCACCAGCAACAGGGCTGTCAGCTACACCTTC. Protein: CASTSNRAVSYTF. Complete variable domain (other parts from reference TRBV11-2 and TRBJ1-2): EAGVAQSPRYKIIEKRQSVAFWCNPISGHATLYWYQQILGQGPKLLIQFQNNGVVDDSQLPKDRFSAERLKGVDSTLKIQPAKLEDSAVYLCASTSNRAVSYTFGSGTRLTVV.

The chain joins TRBV4-2 to TRBJ2-7, with 13 bases identical to TRBD2. The CDR3 spans 17 residues. V gave up 1 base and J gave up 2 bases; unmatched junction bases: 5. Germline V CDR1 and CDR2: LGHNA, YNFKEQ. In DNA form, the CDR3 reads TGTGCCAGCAGCCAAGGACTAGCGGGAGGTTCTACCTACGAGCAGTACTTC. Its protein product is CASSQGLAGGSTYEQYF.

The chain employs TRBV19 and TRBJ2-7, with D possibly being TRBD2 (5 bases). Germline lookup yields CDR1 LNHDA and CDR2 SQIVND (reference sequence). V was clipped by 3 bases and J by 2 bases, with 14 bases between them. The CDR3 consists of 15 residues. CDR3 bases: TGTGCCAGTAGTATTGGAGGCAGTAGGACCTACGAGCAGTACTTC. Amino acids: CASSIGGSRTYEQYF.

A single count supports this clone. V gene TRBV7-2 combines with J gene TRBJ1-3, with D unclear. The CDR3 runs to 14 residues. The germline V gene encodes CDR1 SGHTA and CDR2 FQGNSA. Trimming removed 5 bases from V and 0 bases from J, with 8 bases in between. CDR3 nucleotides: TGTGCCAGCAGCGCAGTTCTCTCTGGAAACACCATATATTTT. This translates into CASSAVLSGNTIYF. The whole variable domain, filled in from reference TRBV7-2 and TRBJ1-3, reads GAGVSQSPSNKVTEKGKDVELRCDPISGHTALYWYRQSLGQGLEFLIYFQGNSAPDKSGLPSDRFSAERTGGSVSTLTIQRTQQEDSAVYLCASSAVLSGNTIYFGEGSWLTVV.

The V call is TRBV18, the J call TRBJ1-5, with TRBD1 matching over 9 bases. CDR1 and CDR2 (germline): KGHSH, LQKENI. J was trimmed by 6 bases and V by 2 bases; bases with no gene match: 2. This CDR3 has 14 residues. Here the CDR3 reads CASSPDRGTQPQHF. CDR3 DNA: TGTGCCAGCTCACCAGACAGGGGGACTCAGCCCCAGCATTTT.

The chain is built from TRBV19 and TRBJ1-2; perhaps TRBD1 as D (6 bases). V was pared by 7 bases and J by 6 bases, with 24 bases between. The CDR3 consists of 16 residues. Germline assignment: CDR1 LNHDA and CDR2 SQIVND (reference sequence). The CDR3 nucleotides read TGTGCCAGTATGTCAAGGGGAGTGGGCAGGGGTCATGGCTACACCTTC. Amino acid sequence: CASMSRGVGRGHGYTF.

The chain joins TRBV9 to TRBJ2-5; 8 positions match TRBD1. This CDR3 is built from 15 residues. CDR1 is SGDLS and CDR2 is YYNGEE in the germline V gene. The junction had 12 bases not matched to a gene; V was cut back by 0 bases and J by 11 bases. CDR3 DNA: TGTGCCAGCAGCGTAGATGACAGGGGAGGCTACGGGCAGTACTTC. This sequence encodes CASSVDDRGGYGQYF.

The rearrangement joins TRBV19 to TRBJ1-1, with D unresolved. The germline V gene encodes CDR1 LNHDA and CDR2 SQIVND (reference sequence). The V gene lost 1 base and the J gene lost 1 base, with 19 bases spanning the gap. The CDR3 extends over 18 amino acids. CDR3 loop: CASSIGPLRARRNTEAFF. The DNA for the CDR3 is TGTGCCAGTAGTATAGGTCCCTTGAGGGCTCGCCGGAACACTGAAGCTTTCTTT.

This clone was seen a few times. Its ends do not fully match the called genes, so a read error is possible. This chain links TRBV4-1 with TRBJ2-7; no clear D gene. Germline values: CDR1 MGHRA, CDR2 YSYEKL. CDR3 size: 13 residues. DNA of the CDR3: TGCGCCAGCAGCCAAGGTTCGCCCTATGAGCAGTACTTC. The encoded protein is CASSQGSPYEQYF.

This clone was picked up a small number of times. This rearrangement joins TRBV4-2 to TRBJ1-5; D unresolved. Germline CDR1 and CDR2: LGHNA and YNFKEQ. This CDR3 is built from 14 residues. Deletions cut 0 bases from V and 4 bases from J, with 7 bases between. This CDR3 is CASSQDAGNQPQHF. The DNA of the CDR3 is TGTGCCAGCAGCCAAGACGCCGGGAATCAGCCCCAGCATTTT.

This rearrangement joins TRBV30 to TRBJ2-7; D is perhaps TRBD1 (6 bases). The CDR3 is 14 amino acids. CDR1 and CDR2 from the germline V gene are GTSNPN and SVGIG (reference sequence). Between the trimmed V and J ends, which lost 5 bases and 6 bases, there was a span of 20 bases. CDR3 nucleotide sequence: TGTGCCTGGGCTTCTCGGACAGTAGTAGGCGAGCAGTACTTC. Translating it yields CAWASRTVVGEQYF. The variable domain in full, completed from reference TRBV30 and TRBJ2-7, reads SQTIHQWPATLVQPVGSPLSLECTVEGTSNPNLYWYRQAAGRGLQLLFYSVGIGQISSEVPQNLSASRPQDRQFILSSKKLLLSDSGFYLCAWASRTVVGEQYFGPGTRLTVT.